These 21 T cell receptor beta chains were all obtained from the same sample, sequenced in a study of blood T cell repertoires in COVID-19. Measured with immunoSEQ multiplex PCR; TCRdb has only the in-frame clones, and not every one. This sample carries roughly 180,000 clones, roughly 82% of them seen once, and the ten largest clones take 9.5% to 12%. The sequenced sample was PBMCs or T cells enriched from blood (not recorded which). All receptors derive from a man aged 50 to 60 who had recovered from COVID-19.

The chain has TRBV5-4 and TRBJ2-3, with TRBD2 matching over 10 bases. Losses at the gene ends were 3 bases for V and 1 base for J; bases not matched to a gene: 5. The CDR3 sequence is 16 residues long. CDR1 and CDR2 from the germline V gene are SGHNT and YYREEE (reference sequence). CDR3 coding DNA: TGTGCCAGCAGCTCCGCTCTAGCGGGGGGCACAGATACGCAGTATTTT. It is translated as CASSSALAGGTDTQYF.

This clone has only a few counts. The rearrangement joins TRBV6-6 to TRBJ2-1; D is possibly TRBD2 (6 bases). The ends were cut back, 7 bases at V and 7 bases at J, with 17 bases in the middle. The V gene's germline CDR1 is MNHNY and CDR2 SVGAGI (reference sequence). CDR3 length equals 14 residues. Here the CDR3 reads CASTGGAGTNEQFF. The CDR3 region has the DNA TGTGCCAGCACTGGCGGGGCGGGCACAAATGAGCAGTTCTTC.

The sample holds a few counts of this clone. Other DNA sequences within the sample encode an identical CDR3. The chain recombines TRBV7-9 with TRBJ1-5; 7 bases are a match to TRBD1. The CDR3 has 14 amino acids. Germline CDR1 SEHNR, CDR2 FQNEAQ (reference sequence). V shed 4 bases, J shed 1 base, and the junction held 1 base outside the gene matches. The CDR3 bases are TGTGCCAGCAGCTCGACAGGGAGCAATCAGCCCCAGCATTTT. Protein product: CASSSTGSNQPQHF.

The rearrangement joins TRBV3-1 (or the pseudogene TRBV3-2) to TRBJ2-1; a possible D gene is TRBD1 (6 bases). The CDR3 spans 14 residues. Trimming shortened V by 0 bases and J by 6 bases, and 9 bases separated the two germline ends. Germline CDR1 reads LGHDT; CDR2 reads YNNKEL (reference sequence). This CDR3 reads CASSQEGRGNEQFF. The CDR3 nucleotides are TGTGCCAGCAGCCAAGAAGGCAGGGGCAATGAGCAGTTCTTC.

The V and J genes are TRBV2 and TRBJ2-2, with 14 nucleotides matching TRBD2. CDR3 size: 16 residues. V lost 8 bases, J lost 1 base, and 3 bases stayed unmatched. Germline loops: CDR1 SNHLY, CDR2 FYNNEI. This CDR3 reads CASRLAGGMNTGELFF. CDR3 nucleotides: TGTGCCAGCCGACTAGCGGGAGGGATGAACACCGGGGAGCTGTTTTTT. Looking up the rest from reference TRBV2 and TRBJ2-2 gives the full variable domain: EPEVTQTPSHQVTQMGQEVILRCVPISNHLYFYWYRQILGQKVEFLVSFYNNEISEKSEIFDDQFSVERPDGSNFTLKIRSTKLEDSAMYFCASRLAGGMNTGELFFGEGSRLTVL.

This clone was seen a few times. The chain combines TRBV5-3 with TRBJ2-1, with 16 bases aligning to TRBD2. TRBV5-3 is marked as an open reading frame, function uncertain. CDR3 size: 17 residues. V shed 5 bases and J 8 bases; nucleotides not matched to a gene: 10. This chain's CDR3 is CARRGTSGRALTHEQFF. As DNA, the CDR3 is TGTGCCAGAAGGGGGACTAGCGGGAGGGCCTTAACCCATGAGCAGTTCTTC.

The chain has TRBV10-3 and TRBJ1-5, with D unresolved. Germline-derived CDR1 and CDR2 are ENHRY and SYGVKD. V was pared by 0 bases and J by 2 bases, with 8 bases between. This CDR3 is built from 15 residues. CDR3 residues: CAISESTEGNQPQHF. The DNA of the CDR3 is TGTGCCATCAGTGAGTCTACCGAGGGCAATCAGCCCCAGCATTTT.

The chain couples TRBV7-2 to TRBJ2-1, with 10 positions matching TRBD2. Germline CDR1 reads SGHTA; CDR2 reads FQGNSA. The CDR3 loop spans 16 amino acids. V trimming: 1 base; J trimming: 5 bases; junction bases outside the gene matches: 5. The CDR3 loop is CASSLVSSGSHNEQFF. DNA of the CDR3: TGTGCCAGCAGCTTAGTTTCTAGCGGGAGCCACAATGAGCAGTTCTTC.

V gene TRBV2 combines with J gene TRBJ2-5, with a weak D call TRBD1 (5 bases). From germline, CDR1 is SNHLY and CDR2 FYNNEI. V dropped 3 bases and J dropped 0 bases, with 14 bases sitting between them. CDR3 length equals 16 residues. In DNA, the CDR3 is TGTGCCAGCAGTGAGCGTTTTCAGGGAAACCAAGAGACCCAGTACTTC. The encoded protein is CASSERFQGNQETQYF.

V usage is TRBV5-1 and J usage is TRBJ1-1, with TRBD1 as a possible D gene (5 bases). The CDR3 covers 14 residues. V was shortened by 4 bases and J by 3 bases, with 13 bases between the two germline ends. The germline V gene has CDR1 SGHRS and CDR2 YFSETQ. CDR3 amino acids: CASSPLGRDTEAFF. CDR3 coding DNA: TGCGCCAGCAGCCCCCTCGGCAGGGACACTGAAGCTTTCTTT.

The rearrangement uses TRBV5-5 and TRBJ1-5; D unclear. V lost 2 bases, J lost 3 bases, and 12 bases lay in between. This CDR3 comprises 15 residues. CDR1 is SGHKS and CDR2 is YYEKEE in the germline V gene (reference sequence). CDR3 DNA: TGTGCCAGCAGCTTATATCCGGGGTACAATCAGCCCCAGCATTTT. The encoded protein is CASSLYPGYNQPQHF.

The chain uses TRBV7-3 and TRBJ2-5; 8 bases fit TRBD2. CDR1 SGHTA and CDR2 FQGTGA come from the germline V gene. V lost 4 bases to trimming and J lost 5 bases; unmatched junction nucleotides: 9. The CDR3 is made up of 15 amino acids. The CDR3 protein is CASSSAGTRVETQYF. The CDR3 DNA sequence: TGTGCCAGCAGCTCCGCCGGGACTAGGGTCGAGACCCAGTACTTC.

The chain uses TRBV10-3 and TRBJ1-5; possible D gene TRBD1, 6 bases. Germline values: CDR1 ENHRY, CDR2 SYGVKD. The CDR3 has 13 amino acids. V dropped 8 bases and J dropped 5 bases, with 13 bases sitting between them. CDR3: CAIRTQGHQPQHF. The CDR3 coding sequence is TGTGCCATCCGGACTCAGGGGCATCAGCCCCAGCATTTT.

V is TRBV10-3 and J is TRBJ1-5; 7 nucleotides match TRBD1. The junction had 14 bases not matched to a gene; V was cut back by 7 bases and J by 11 bases. Germline loops: CDR1 ENHRY, CDR2 SYGVKD. The CDR3 has 14 residues. The CDR3 nucleotides read TGTGCCATCAACGGAGAAGGGGGCCATGAGGCCCAGCATTTT. Amino acid sequence: CAINGEGGHEAQHF.

The CDR3 region is CASSLGQANYEQYF. The CDR3 coding sequence is TGTGCCAGCAGCCTCGGACAGGCCAACTACGAGCAGTACTTC. The rearrangement links TRBV7-3 to TRBJ2-7, with TRBD1 identical over 7 bases. This CDR3 is built from 14 residues. V gave up 5 bases and J gave up 3 bases; unmatched junction bases: 7. The germline gives CDR1 SGHTA, CDR2 FQGTGA.

This clone appeared a few times. The chain combines TRBV7-2 with TRBJ2-7; a weak D match, TRBD1 (6 bases). The CDR3 is 16 residues long. V was pared by 5 bases and J by 0 bases, with 17 bases between. Germline CDR1 SGHTA, CDR2 FQGNSA. For the CDR3, the DNA is TGTGCCAGCAGCGTAACAGGGCCCCCGAACTCCTACGAGCAGTACTTC. It codes for CASSVTGPPNSYEQYF.

The chain carries TRBV18 and TRBJ2-1, with D uncertain. The germline CDR1 and CDR2 sequences are KGHSH and LQKENI. The CDR3 sequence is 12 residues long. Trimming pared 2 bases from V and 7 bases from J, leaving 6 bases between. Written as DNA, the CDR3 is TGTGCCAGCTCACCATTCGGTAATGAGCAGTTCTTC. Its translation is CASSPFGNEQFF.

The CDR3 spells CASSLRTSATYNEQFF. CDR3 DNA: TGTGCCAGCAGTCTACGGACTAGCGCTACCTACAATGAGCAGTTCTTC. The rearrangement uses TRBV5-5 and TRBJ2-1, with 9 bases that match TRBD2. The J segment lost 2 bases and the V segment lost 5 bases, leaving 8 bases of the junction unmatched. Germline assignment: CDR1 SGHKS and CDR2 YYEKEE (reference sequence). The CDR3 length is 16 residues.

The genes are TRBV6-5 and TRBJ2-7; D perhaps matches TRBD2 (6 bases). The germline V and J ends were trimmed by 7 bases and 4 bases, with 20 bases remaining between them. There are 15 residues in the CDR3. Germline V gene data show CDR1 as MNHEY and CDR2 as SVGAGI. In DNA, the CDR3 is TGTGCCAGCACGGTTTTTGGACGGGAGTGGTACGAGCAGTACTTC. Its protein is CASTVFGREWYEQYF.

CDR3 in DNA: TGTGCCAGCAGCTTAAACAGAATTAATTCACCCCTCCACTTT. The encoded protein is CASSLNRINSPLHF. The rearrangement links TRBV13 to TRBJ1-6; D not certain. The CDR3 length is 14 residues. V was trimmed by 2 bases and J by 6 bases, leaving 8 bases between them. The germline gives CDR1 PRHDT, CDR2 FYEKMQ (reference sequence).

The rearrangement links TRBV19 to TRBJ2-1; 9 bases agree with TRBD1. V dropped 3 bases and J dropped 7; count of bases not matched to a gene: 7. The CDR3 loop spans 15 amino acids. Germline V CDR1 and CDR2: LNHDA, SQIVND (reference sequence). The CDR3 region is CASSISGQGTNEQFF. The CDR3 nucleotides are TGTGCCAGTAGTATCTCGGGACAGGGTACGAATGAGCAGTTCTTC.